This entry describes one TCR beta chain. Its antigen is currently unknown. These data belong to a study of CD8 T cells in ankylosing spondylitis. CDR1 is DFQATT, CDR2 SNEGSKA, per germline (reference sequence). V shed 5 bases, J shed 4 bases, and the junction held 12 bases outside the gene matches. The CDR3 runs 16 residues. General study findings and limits: Among TCR beta sequences, a motif of roughly 8 highly homologous variants appeared characteristic of ankylosing spondylitis blood.

The authors made TCR beta libraries by quantitative 5'-RACE with molecular barcodes. One entry per CDR3 protein results from TCRdb running MiXCR on the 5' RACE reads. The table has more than 650,000 distinct CDR3 sequences, roughly 12% seen once; the top ten hold approximately 0.51%. Sequencing was performed on blood, either unsorted or a sorted T cell fraction (not recorded which). The chain links TRBV20-1 to TRBJ2-7; 12 bases are a match to TRBD2. This TCR was recovered from a male donor with ankylosing spondylitis. The CDR3: CSACNPWTSGEYEQYF. CDR3 DNA sequence: TGCAGTGCTTGCAACCCTTGGACTAGCGGGGAATACGAGCAGTACTTC.